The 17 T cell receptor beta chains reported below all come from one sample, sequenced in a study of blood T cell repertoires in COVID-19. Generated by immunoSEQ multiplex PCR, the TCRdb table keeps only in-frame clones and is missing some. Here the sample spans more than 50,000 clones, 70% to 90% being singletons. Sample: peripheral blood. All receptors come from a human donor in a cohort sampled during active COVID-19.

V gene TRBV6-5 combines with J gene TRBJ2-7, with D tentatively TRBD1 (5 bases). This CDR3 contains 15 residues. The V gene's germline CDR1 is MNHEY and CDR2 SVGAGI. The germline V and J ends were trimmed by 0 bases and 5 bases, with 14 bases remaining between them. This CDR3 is CASSYSVGAIHEQYF. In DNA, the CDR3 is TGTGCCAGCAGTTACTCGGTAGGGGCAATCCACGAGCAGTACTTC.

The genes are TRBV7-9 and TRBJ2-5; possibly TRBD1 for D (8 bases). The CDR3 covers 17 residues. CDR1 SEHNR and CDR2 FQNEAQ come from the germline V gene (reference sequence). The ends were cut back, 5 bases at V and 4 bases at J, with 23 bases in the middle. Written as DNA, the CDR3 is TGTGCCAGCAGCCCCCCAGGGGATAACAGGGGGGGAGAGACCCAGTACTTC. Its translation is CASSPPGDNRGGETQYF.

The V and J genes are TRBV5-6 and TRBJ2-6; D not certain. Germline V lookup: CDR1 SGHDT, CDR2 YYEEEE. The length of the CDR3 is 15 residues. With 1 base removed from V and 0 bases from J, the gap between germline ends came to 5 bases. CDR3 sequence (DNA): TGTGCCAGCAGCTTGAGCGACTCTGGGGCCAACGTCCTGACTTTC. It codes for CASSLSDSGANVLTF.

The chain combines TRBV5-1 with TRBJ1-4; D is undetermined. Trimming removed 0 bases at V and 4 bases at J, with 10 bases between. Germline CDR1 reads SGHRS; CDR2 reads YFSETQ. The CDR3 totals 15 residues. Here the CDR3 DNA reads TGCGCCAGCAGCTTGGGATCCCGGGATAATGAAAAACTGTTTTTT. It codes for CASSLGSRDNEKLFF.

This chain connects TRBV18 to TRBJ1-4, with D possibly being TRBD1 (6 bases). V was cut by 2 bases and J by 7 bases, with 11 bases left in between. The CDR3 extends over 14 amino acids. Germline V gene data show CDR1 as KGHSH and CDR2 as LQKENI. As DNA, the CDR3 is TGTGCCAGCTCACCAGGGACATGGGCTGAAAAACTGTTTTTT. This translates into CASSPGTWAEKLFF.

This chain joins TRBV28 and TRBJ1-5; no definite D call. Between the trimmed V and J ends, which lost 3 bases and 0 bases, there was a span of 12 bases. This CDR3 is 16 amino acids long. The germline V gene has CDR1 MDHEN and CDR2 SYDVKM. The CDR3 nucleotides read TGTGCCAGCAGTTTTCTTGAGGAGGATAGCAATCAGCCCCAGCATTTT. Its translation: CASSFLEEDSNQPQHF.

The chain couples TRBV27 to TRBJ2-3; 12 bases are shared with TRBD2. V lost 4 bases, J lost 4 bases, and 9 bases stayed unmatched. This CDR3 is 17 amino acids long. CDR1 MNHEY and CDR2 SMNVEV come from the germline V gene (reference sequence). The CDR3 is CASSSPLLAGGADTQYF. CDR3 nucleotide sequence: TGTGCCAGCAGTTCCCCCCTACTAGCGGGGGGAGCAGATACGCAGTATTTT.

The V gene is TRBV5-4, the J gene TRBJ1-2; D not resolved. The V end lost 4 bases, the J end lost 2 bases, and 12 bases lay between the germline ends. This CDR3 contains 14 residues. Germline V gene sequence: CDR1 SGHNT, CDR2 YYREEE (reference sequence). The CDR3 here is CASSLLPRNYGYTF. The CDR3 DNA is TGTGCCAGCAGCCTCCTTCCCAGGAACTATGGCTACACCTTC.

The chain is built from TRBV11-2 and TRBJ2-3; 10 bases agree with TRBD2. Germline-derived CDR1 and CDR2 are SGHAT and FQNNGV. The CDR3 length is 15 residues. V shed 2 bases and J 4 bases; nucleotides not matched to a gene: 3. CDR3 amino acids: CASSLSGGAADTQYF. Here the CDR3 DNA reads TGTGCCAGCAGCTTAAGCGGGGGGGCCGCAGATACGCAGTATTTT.

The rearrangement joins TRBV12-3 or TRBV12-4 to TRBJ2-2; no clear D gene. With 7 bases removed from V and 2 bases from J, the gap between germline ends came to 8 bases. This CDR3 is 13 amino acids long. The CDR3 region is CASTVFNTGELFF. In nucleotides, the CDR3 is TGTGCCAGCACCGTTTTTAACACCGGGGAGCTGTTTTTT.

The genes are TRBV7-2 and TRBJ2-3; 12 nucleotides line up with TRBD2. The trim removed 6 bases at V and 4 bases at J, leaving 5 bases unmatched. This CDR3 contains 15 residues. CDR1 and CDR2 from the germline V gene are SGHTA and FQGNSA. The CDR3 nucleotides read TGTGCCAGCAGTTCGACTAGCGGGAGAGCAGATACGCAGTATTTT. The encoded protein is CASSSTSGRADTQYF.

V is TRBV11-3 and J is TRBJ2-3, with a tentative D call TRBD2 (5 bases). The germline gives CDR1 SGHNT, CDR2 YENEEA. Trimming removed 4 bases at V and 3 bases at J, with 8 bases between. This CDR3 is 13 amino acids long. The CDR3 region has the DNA TGTGCCAGCAGCTCCGGACTTACAGATACGCAGTATTTT. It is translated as CASSSGLTDTQYF.

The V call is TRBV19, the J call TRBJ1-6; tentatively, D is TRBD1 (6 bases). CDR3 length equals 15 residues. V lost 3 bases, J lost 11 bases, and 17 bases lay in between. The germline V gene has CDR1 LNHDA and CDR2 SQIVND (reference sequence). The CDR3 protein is CASSIPGQRGPPLHF. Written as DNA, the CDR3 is TGTGCCAGTAGTATTCCCGGACAGCGGGGTCCACCCCTCCACTTT.

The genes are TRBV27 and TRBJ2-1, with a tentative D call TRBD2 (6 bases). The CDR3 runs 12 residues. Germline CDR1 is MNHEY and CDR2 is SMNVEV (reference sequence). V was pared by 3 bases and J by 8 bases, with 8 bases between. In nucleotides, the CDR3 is TGTGCCAGCAGTTTCGGGGGTCATGAGCAGTTCTTC. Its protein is CASSFGGHEQFF.

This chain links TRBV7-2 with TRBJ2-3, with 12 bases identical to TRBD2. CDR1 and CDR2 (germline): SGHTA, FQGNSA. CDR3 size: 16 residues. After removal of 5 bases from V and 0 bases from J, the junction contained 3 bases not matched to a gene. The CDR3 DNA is TGTGCCAGCAGCCCCGGGACTAGCGGGAGCACAGATACGCAGTATTTT. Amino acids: CASSPGTSGSTDTQYF.

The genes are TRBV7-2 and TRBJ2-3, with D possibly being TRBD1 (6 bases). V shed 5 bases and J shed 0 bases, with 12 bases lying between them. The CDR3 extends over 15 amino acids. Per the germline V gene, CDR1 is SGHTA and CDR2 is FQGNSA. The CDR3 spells CASSTGTKSTDTQYF. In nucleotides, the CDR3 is TGTGCCAGCAGCACGGGGACAAAGAGCACAGATACGCAGTATTTT.

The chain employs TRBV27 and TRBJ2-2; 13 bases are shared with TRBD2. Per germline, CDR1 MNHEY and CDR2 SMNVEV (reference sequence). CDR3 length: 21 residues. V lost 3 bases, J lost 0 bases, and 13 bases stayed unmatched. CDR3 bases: TGTGCCAGCAGTTTGGCACCTTGGACTAGCGGGGGATCCGCGAACACCGGGGAGCTGTTTTTT. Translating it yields CASSLAPWTSGGSANTGELFF.